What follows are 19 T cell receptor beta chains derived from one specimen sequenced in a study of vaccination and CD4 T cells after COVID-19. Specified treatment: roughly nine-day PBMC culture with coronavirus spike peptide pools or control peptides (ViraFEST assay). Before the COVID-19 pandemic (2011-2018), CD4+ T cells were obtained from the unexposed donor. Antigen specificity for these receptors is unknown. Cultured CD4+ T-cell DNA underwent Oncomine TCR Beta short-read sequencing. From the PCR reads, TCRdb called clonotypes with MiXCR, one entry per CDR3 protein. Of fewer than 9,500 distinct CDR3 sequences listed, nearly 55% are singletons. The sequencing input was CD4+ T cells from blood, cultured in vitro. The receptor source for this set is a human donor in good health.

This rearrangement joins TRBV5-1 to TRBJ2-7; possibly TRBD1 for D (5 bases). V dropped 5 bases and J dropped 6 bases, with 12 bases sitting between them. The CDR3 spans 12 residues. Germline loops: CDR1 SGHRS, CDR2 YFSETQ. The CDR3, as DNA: TGCGCCAGCAGTCCTCAGGGTGGCGAGCAGTACTTC. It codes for CASSPQGGEQYF.

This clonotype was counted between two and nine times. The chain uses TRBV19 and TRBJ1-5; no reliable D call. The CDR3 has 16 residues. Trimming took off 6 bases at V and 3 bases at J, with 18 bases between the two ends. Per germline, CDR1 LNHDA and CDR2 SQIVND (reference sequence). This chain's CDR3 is CASSTNLGSLNQPQHF. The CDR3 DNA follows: TGTGCCAGTAGCACGAACCTAGGGAGTCTCAATCAGCCCCAGCATTTT.

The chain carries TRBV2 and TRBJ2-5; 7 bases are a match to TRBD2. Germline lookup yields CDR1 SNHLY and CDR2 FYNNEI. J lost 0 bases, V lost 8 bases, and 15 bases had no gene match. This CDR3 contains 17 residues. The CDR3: CASHVLILAGDQETQYF. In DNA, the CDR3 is TGTGCCAGCCACGTTTTAATTTTGGCGGGGGACCAAGAGACCCAGTACTTC.

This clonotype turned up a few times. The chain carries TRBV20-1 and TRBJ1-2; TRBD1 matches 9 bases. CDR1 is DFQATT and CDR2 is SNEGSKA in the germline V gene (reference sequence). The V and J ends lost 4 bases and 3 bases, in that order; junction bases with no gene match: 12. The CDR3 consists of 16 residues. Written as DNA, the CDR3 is TGCAGTGCTACGAACTACGCCCGGACAGGGGACTATGGCTACACCTTC. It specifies CSATNYARTGDYGYTF.

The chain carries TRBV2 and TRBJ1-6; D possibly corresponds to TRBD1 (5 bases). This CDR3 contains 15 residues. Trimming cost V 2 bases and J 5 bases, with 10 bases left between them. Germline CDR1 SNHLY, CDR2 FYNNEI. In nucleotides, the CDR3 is TGTGCCAGCAGTGAACGGGGCCCCCATAATTCACCCCTCCACTTT. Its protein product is CASSERGPHNSPLHF.

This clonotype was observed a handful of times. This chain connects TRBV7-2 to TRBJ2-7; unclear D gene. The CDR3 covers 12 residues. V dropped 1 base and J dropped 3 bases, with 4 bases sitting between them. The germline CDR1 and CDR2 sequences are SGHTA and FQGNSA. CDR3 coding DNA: TGTGCCAGCAGCTTAGTTATCTACGAGCAGTACTTC. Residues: CASSLVIYEQYF.

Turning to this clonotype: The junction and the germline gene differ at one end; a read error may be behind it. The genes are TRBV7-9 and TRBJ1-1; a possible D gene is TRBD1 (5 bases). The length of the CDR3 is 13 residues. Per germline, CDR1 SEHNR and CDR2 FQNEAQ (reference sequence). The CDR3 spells CASSLASGGEALF. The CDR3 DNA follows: TGTGCCAGCAGCTTAGCGTCTGGGGGTGAAGCTCTCTTT.

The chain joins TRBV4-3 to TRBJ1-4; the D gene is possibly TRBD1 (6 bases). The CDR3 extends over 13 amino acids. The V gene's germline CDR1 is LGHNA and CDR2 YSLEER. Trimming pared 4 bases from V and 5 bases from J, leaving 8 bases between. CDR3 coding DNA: TGCGCCAGCAGCCGAACAGGGAATGAAAAACTGTTTTTT. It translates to CASSRTGNEKLFF.

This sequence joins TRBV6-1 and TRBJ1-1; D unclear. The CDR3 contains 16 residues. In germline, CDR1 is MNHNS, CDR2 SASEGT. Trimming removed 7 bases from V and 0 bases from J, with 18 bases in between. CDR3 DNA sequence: TGTGCCAGCACTTTGGTTTTATTCGATGTGAACACTGAAGCTTTCTTT. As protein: CASTLVLFDVNTEAFF.

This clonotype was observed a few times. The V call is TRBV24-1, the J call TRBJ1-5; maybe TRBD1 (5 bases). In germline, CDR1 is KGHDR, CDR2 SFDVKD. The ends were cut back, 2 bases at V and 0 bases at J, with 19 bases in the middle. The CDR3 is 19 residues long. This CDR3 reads CATSDSNPGTAYSNQPQHF. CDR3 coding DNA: TGTGCCACCAGTGATTCCAATCCTGGGACCGCTTATAGCAATCAGCCCCAGCATTTT.

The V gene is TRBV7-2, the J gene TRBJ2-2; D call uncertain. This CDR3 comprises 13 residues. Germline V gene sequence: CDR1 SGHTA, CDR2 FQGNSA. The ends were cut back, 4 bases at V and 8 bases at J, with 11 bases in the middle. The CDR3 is CASSSASEGELFF. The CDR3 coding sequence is TGTGCCAGCAGCTCAGCCTCTGAGGGGGAGCTGTTTTTT. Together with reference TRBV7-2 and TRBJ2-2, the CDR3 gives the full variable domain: GAGVSQSPSNKVTEKGKDVELRCDPISGHTALYWYRQSLGQGLEFLIYFQGNSAPDKSGLPSDRFSAERTGGSVSTLTIQRTQQEDSAVYLCASSSASEGELFFGEGSRLTVL.

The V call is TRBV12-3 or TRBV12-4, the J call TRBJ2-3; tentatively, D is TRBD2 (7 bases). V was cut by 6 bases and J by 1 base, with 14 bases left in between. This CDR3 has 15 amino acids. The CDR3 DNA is TGTGCCAGCAGCTTGGGGGGGCCTGGCACAGATACGCAGTATTTT. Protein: CASSLGGPGTDTQYF.

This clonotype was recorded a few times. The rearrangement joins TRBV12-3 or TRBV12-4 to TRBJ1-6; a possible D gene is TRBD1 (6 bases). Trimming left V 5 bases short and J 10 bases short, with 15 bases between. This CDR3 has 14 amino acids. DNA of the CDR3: TGTGCCAGCAGTCGAGTCCCCGGGGGCTCACCCCTCCACTTT. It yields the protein CASSRVPGGSPLHF.

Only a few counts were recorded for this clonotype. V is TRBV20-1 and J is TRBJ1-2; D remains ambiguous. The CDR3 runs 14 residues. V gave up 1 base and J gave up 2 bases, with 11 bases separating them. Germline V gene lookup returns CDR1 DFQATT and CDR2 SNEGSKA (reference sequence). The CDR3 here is CSARGATSNYGYTF. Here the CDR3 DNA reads TGCAGTGCTAGAGGGGCTACCTCCAACTATGGCTACACCTTC.

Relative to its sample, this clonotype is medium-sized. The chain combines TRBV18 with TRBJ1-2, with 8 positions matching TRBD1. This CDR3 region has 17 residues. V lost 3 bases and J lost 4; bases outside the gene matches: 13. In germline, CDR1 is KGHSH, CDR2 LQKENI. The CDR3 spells CASSPRQGARLGYGYTF. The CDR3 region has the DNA TGTGCCAGCTCACCGCGGCAGGGGGCAAGACTGGGCTATGGCTACACCTTC.

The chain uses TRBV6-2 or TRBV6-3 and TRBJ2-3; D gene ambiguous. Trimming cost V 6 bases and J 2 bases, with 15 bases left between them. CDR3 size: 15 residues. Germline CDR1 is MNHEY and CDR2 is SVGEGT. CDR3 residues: CASSHDGGYTDTQYF. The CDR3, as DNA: TGTGCCAGCAGCCACGATGGCGGATACACAGATACGCAGTATTTT.

The CDR3 region has the DNA TGTGCCAGCAGCTTGGGAGGGGGGGTTATGGAGCAGTACTTC. Translating it yields CASSLGGGVMEQYF. The chain has TRBV5-4 and TRBJ2-7; perhaps TRBD2 as D (7 bases). The ends were cut back, 0 bases at V and 7 bases at J, with 14 bases in the middle. This CDR3 is built from 14 residues. CDR1 and CDR2 from the germline V gene are SGHNT and YYREEE (reference sequence).

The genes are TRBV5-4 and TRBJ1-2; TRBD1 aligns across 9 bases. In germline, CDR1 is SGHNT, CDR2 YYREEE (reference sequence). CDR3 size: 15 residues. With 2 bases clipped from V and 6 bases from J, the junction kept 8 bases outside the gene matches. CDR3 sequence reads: CASSLTTGGADGYTF. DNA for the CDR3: TGTGCCAGCAGCTTAACAACAGGGGGCGCAGATGGCTACACCTTC.

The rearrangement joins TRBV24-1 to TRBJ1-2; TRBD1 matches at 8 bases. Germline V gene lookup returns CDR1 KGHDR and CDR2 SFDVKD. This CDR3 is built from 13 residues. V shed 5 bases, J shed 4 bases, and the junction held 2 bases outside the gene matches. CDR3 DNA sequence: TGTGCCACCAGTGCGGGACAGGTCTATGGCTACACCTTC. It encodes CATSAGQVYGYTF.